Presented here are 32 T cell receptor beta chains from one specimen sequenced in a study of T cell repertoires in cytomegalovirus infection. TCRdb analysed the reads with MiXCR anew, one entry per CDR3 protein. The sample has about 450,000 distinct CDR3 sequences, approximately 31% seen once. Sequencing input: PBMCs. Source of these receptors: a human donor in good health (CMV status not recorded). Some clones in this sample may be carry-over from other donors' samples.

V is TRBV6-5 and J is TRBJ2-6; D call uncertain. Trimming pared 0 bases from V and 0 bases from J, leaving 6 bases between. The CDR3 spans 16 residues. Germline V gene sequence: CDR1 MNHEY, CDR2 SVGAGI. The CDR3 DNA sequence: TGTGCCAGCAGTTACTCGTCACCCTCTGGGGCCAACGTCCTGACTTTC. Its protein product is CASSYSSPSGANVLTF.

V is TRBV5-6 and J is TRBJ1-6; D is undetermined. The CDR3 consists of 12 residues. V dropped 2 bases and J dropped 10 bases, with 7 bases sitting between them. Germline V gene data show CDR1 as SGHDT and CDR2 as YYEEEE. Written as DNA, the CDR3 is TGTGCCAGCAGCTTCGGGGAATCACCCCTCCACTTT. Protein sequence: CASSFGESPLHF.

The chain couples TRBV2 to TRBJ2-5; D call uncertain. CDR1 is SNHLY and CDR2 is FYNNEI in the germline V gene. The CDR3 is 14 residues long. Deletions cut 6 bases from V and 0 bases from J, with 11 bases between. CDR3 nucleotide sequence: TGTGCCAGCAGCATGGACGGTTACCAAGAGACCCAGTACTTC. Translating it yields CASSMDGYQETQYF.

The V gene is TRBV27, the J gene TRBJ2-2; 8 bases match TRBD2. The V gene end was trimmed by 3 bases and the J gene end by 6 bases; junction bases not matched to a gene: 9. Germline CDR1 reads MNHEY; CDR2 reads SMNVEV (reference sequence). The CDR3 runs to 16 residues. For the CDR3, the DNA is TGTGCCAGCAGTTTCCGGCCGCGGGGGGTGGCCGGGGAGCTGTTTTTT. Its protein is CASSFRPRGVAGELFF.

This chain uses TRBV30 with TRBJ1-3, with TRBD1 as a possible D gene (5 bases). This CDR3 contains 13 residues. The germline V and J ends were trimmed by 8 bases and 4 bases, with 15 bases remaining between them. Germline CDR1 is GTSNPN and CDR2 is SVGIG (reference sequence). The CDR3 DNA reads as TGTGCCGCTGGACAACTCCTCGGAAACACCATATATTTT. This encodes CAAGQLLGNTIYF.

This clonotype was observed a handful of times. This chain joins TRBV19 and TRBJ2-1, with 9 bases fitting TRBD1. The ends lost 7 bases at V and 6 bases at J; junction bases unmatched: 4. This CDR3 contains 13 residues. Germline CDR1 LNHDA, CDR2 SQIVND (reference sequence). The chain's CDR3 is CASIGQGTNEQFF. CDR3 nucleotide sequence: TGTGCCAGTATCGGACAGGGGACCAATGAGCAGTTCTTC.

For this clonotype: A much larger clone lies a single base off, so this may be a read error. V usage is TRBV12-3 or TRBV12-4 and J usage is TRBJ2-1, with D unclear. The CDR3 loop spans 16 amino acids. The V end was cut by 1 base, the J end by 9 bases, with 19 bases between. CDR3 bases: TGTGCCAGCAGTTTAGTTCCGGGTAAGGCAGGCGGTGAGCAGTTCTTC. Translation: CASSLVPGKAGGEQFF.

The rearrangement uses TRBV5-5 and TRBJ2-6; TRBD1 agrees at 8 bases. Germline trimming cut 4 bases from V and 2 bases from J; bases unmatched to any gene: 5. CDR1 SGHKS and CDR2 YYEKEE come from the germline V gene (reference sequence). The CDR3 covers 16 residues. The CDR3 coding sequence is TGTGCCAGCAGCCCGACGGACAGGGCTGGGGCCAACGTCCTGACTTTC. As protein: CASSPTDRAGANVLTF.

This chain uses TRBV19 with TRBJ1-6; no firm D call. Germline V gene data show CDR1 as LNHDA and CDR2 as SQIVND (reference sequence). Trimming took 4 bases from V and 6 from J, leaving 10 bases between them. This CDR3 is 14 amino acids long. This chain's CDR3 is CASSTSGSNSPLHF. In DNA form, the CDR3 reads TGTGCCAGTAGTACGTCGGGTAGTAATTCACCCCTCCACTTT. The entire variable domain, with the rest obtained from reference TRBV19 and TRBJ1-6, is as follows: DGGITQSPKYLFRKEGQNVTLSCEQNLNHDAMYWYRQDPGQGLRLIYYSQIVNDFQKGDIAEGYSVSREKKESFPLTVTSAQKNPTAFYLCASSTSGSNSPLHFGNGTRLTVT.

This sequence joins TRBV28 and TRBJ2-4; TRBD1 aligns across 8 bases. V lost 5 bases, J lost 2 bases, and 14 bases stayed unmatched. The CDR3 covers 18 residues. Germline loops: CDR1 MDHEN, CDR2 SYDVKM. Here the CDR3 DNA reads TGTGCCAGCAGTCCTCGTGCGCAGGGGGCAGGGTCCAAAAACATTCAGTACTTC. Translating gives CASSPRAQGAGSKNIQYF. Using reference TRBV28 and TRBJ2-4 for the parts outside the CDR3, the full variable domain is DVKVTQSSRYLVKRTGEKVFLECVQDMDHENMFWYRQDPGLGLRLIYFSYDVKMKEKGDIPEGYSVSREKKERFSLILESASTNQTSMYLCASSPRAQGAGSKNIQYFGAGTRLSVL.

This clonotype came up a few times. The chain joins TRBV30 to TRBJ2-2; D is unclear. Per the germline V gene, CDR1 is GTSNPN and CDR2 is SVGIG (reference sequence). The CDR3 is 14 residues long. V gave up 3 bases and J gave up 8 bases, with 16 bases separating them. The CDR3 sequence is CAWSASGVTGELFF. DNA of the CDR3: TGTGCCTGGAGCGCGAGTGGGGTAACGGGGGAGCTGTTTTTT. Looking up the rest from reference TRBV30 and TRBJ2-2 gives the full variable domain: SQTIHQWPATLVQPVGSPLSLECTVEGTSNPNLYWYRQAAGRGLQLLFYSVGIGQISSEVPQNLSASRPQDRQFILSSKKLLLSDSGFYLCAWSASGVTGELFFGEGSRLTVL.

V and J are TRBV28 and TRBJ2-7; 7 bases are shared with TRBD2. With 3 bases clipped from V and 2 bases from J, the junction kept 4 bases outside the gene matches. This CDR3 is built from 14 residues. Germline values: CDR1 MDHEN, CDR2 SYDVKM. CDR3 loop: CASSLGGWAYEQYF. CDR3 DNA: TGTGCCAGCAGTTTGGGGGGGTGGGCCTACGAGCAGTACTTC.

This clonotype showed up many times. V usage is TRBV11-3 and J usage is TRBJ2-1, with D perhaps TRBD2 (5 bases). Germline V lookup: CDR1 SGHNT, CDR2 YENEEA. The CDR3 spans 13 residues. Trimming removed 4 bases from V and 8 bases from J, with 12 bases in between. This CDR3 is CASSSDSFHEQFF. The CDR3 bases are TGTGCCAGCAGCTCGGACTCCTTCCATGAGCAGTTCTTC.

This clonotype was observed a handful of times. This chain connects TRBV10-3 to TRBJ1-1; D gene unclear. Looked up from germline, CDR1 is ENHRY and CDR2 is SYGVKD. V dropped 5 bases and J dropped 1 base, with 5 bases sitting between them. This CDR3 contains 12 residues. This CDR3 is CAISYENTEAFF. The CDR3 coding sequence is TGTGCCATCAGTTACGAGAACACTGAAGCTTTCTTT.

This clonotype occurred many times. V gene TRBV4-3 combines with J gene TRBJ2-7, with no clear D. The V end lost 1 base, the J end lost 3 bases, and 10 bases lay between the germline ends. This CDR3 region has 14 residues. CDR1 is LGHNA, CDR2 YSLEER, per germline. The CDR3: CASSQAFPSYEQYF. CDR3 nucleotide sequence: TGCGCCAGCAGCCAAGCGTTCCCGAGCTACGAGCAGTACTTC.

A few counts support this clonotype. The rearrangement links TRBV27 to TRBJ2-2; the D gene is possibly TRBD2 (5 bases). Trimming took 3 bases from V and 5 from J, leaving 10 bases between them. Germline V gene data show CDR1 as MNHEY and CDR2 as SMNVEV (reference sequence). The CDR3 covers 14 residues. The CDR3 spells CASSFARGTGELFF. The CDR3 DNA is TGTGCCAGCAGTTTTGCTAGAGGGACCGGGGAGCTGTTTTTT.

This clonotype has at least ten counts. The chain links TRBV7-2 to TRBJ2-4; the D gene is possibly TRBD2 (6 bases). The germline V gene has CDR1 SGHTA and CDR2 FQGNSA. The CDR3 covers 15 residues. V was cut by 2 bases and J by 9 bases, with 17 bases left in between. The CDR3, as DNA: TGTGCCAGCAGCTTAAAGCAGGGAGGAAGGAGCATTCAGTACTTC. Translating it yields CASSLKQGGRSIQYF.

Worth noting for this clonotype: Compared with germline, one end of the junction differs, possibly owing to a read error. The chain links TRBV5-4 to TRBJ2-1, with 9 bases that match TRBD1. CDR1 SGHNT and CDR2 YYREEE come from the germline V gene (reference sequence). The CDR3 sequence is 17 residues long. CDR3 DNA sequence: TGTGCCAGCAGCTTGGCCCCCGGGACAGGGCCTTACAATGCGCAGTTCTTC. Its protein product is CASSLAPGTGPYNAQFF.

The chain uses TRBV6-6 and TRBJ2-3, with D possibly TRBD2 on 7 matching bases. Trimming removed 9 bases at V and 4 bases at J, with 23 bases between. The germline CDR1 and CDR2 sequences are MNHNY and SVGAGI (reference sequence). CDR3 size: 16 residues. CDR3 coding DNA: TGTGCCAGTTCTCCTTGGGGGGGAGGGGGGTCAGATACGCAGTATTTT. Protein: CASSPWGGGGSDTQYF.

The chain has TRBV19 and TRBJ2-3; D is perhaps TRBD1 (5 bases). Germline loops: CDR1 LNHDA, CDR2 SQIVND (reference sequence). The germline V and J ends were trimmed by 4 bases and 0 bases, with 11 bases remaining between them. CDR3 length: 15 amino acids. The CDR3 nucleotides read TGTGCCAGTAGTAAAGTAAGGGGTAGCACAGATACGCAGTATTTT. Its protein product is CASSKVRGSTDTQYF.

The chain joins TRBV4-1 to TRBJ2-1, with 9 positions matching TRBD2. V dropped 5 bases and J dropped 8; count of bases not matched to a gene: 16. The CDR3 has 17 residues. Germline CDR1 MGHRA, CDR2 YSYEKL. CDR3 loop: CASSTTGSTAGGDEQFF. The CDR3 DNA sequence: TGCGCCAGCAGCACGACCGGGTCGACCGCGGGGGGGGATGAGCAGTTCTTC.

The chain links TRBV9 to TRBJ2-2; 8 positions agree with TRBD1. Germline CDR1 and CDR2: SGDLS and YYNGEE. This CDR3 has 17 amino acids. V was clipped by 1 base and J by 1 base; unmatched bases: 6. The CDR3 here is CASSVPSGQGNTGELFF. CDR3 nucleotides: TGTGCCAGCAGCGTACCCAGCGGACAGGGGAACACCGGGGAGCTGTTTTTT.

This clonotype was recorded a few times. The chain links TRBV11-2 to TRBJ1-1; weak D call: TRBD1 (5 bases). Trimming cost V 5 bases and J 10 bases, with 23 bases left between them. The CDR3 length is 15 residues. Germline CDR1 and CDR2: SGHAT and FQNNGV. The CDR3 DNA reads TGTGCCAGCAGCAACCCCGGGCCGCCCGGGGGATTAGCTTTCTTT. Translated: CASSNPGPPGGLAFF.

The CDR3 sequence is CASSDAVQYF. Here the CDR3 DNA reads TGTGCCAGCAGTGATGCGGTGCAGTACTTC. The chain links TRBV2 to TRBJ2-7; D is unclear. Trimming shortened V by 3 bases and J by 9 bases, and 6 bases separated the two germline ends. Germline assignment: CDR1 SNHLY and CDR2 FYNNEI. CDR3 length equals 10 residues. Variable domain in full (rest from reference TRBV2 and TRBJ2-7): EPEVTQTPSHQVTQMGQEVILRCVPISNHLYFYWYRQILGQKVEFLVSFYNNEISEKSEIFDDQFSVERPDGSNFTLKIRSTKLEDSAMYFCASSDAVQYFGPGTRLTVT.

This clonotype was picked up many times. The chain links TRBV10-3 to TRBJ2-5; the D is unclear. The CDR3 consists of 13 residues. From germline, CDR1 is ENHRY and CDR2 SYGVKD. With 0 bases removed from V and 7 bases from J, the gap between germline ends came to 9 bases. In nucleotides, the CDR3 is TGTGCCATCAGTGAGTCGCCATCCTTGACCCAGTACTTC. Protein product: CAISESPSLTQYF.

J is TRBJ1-1 and V is TRBV20-1; D may be TRBD1 (6 bases). Germline CDR1 reads DFQATT; CDR2 reads SNEGSKA (reference sequence). The CDR3 is 13 residues long. V was trimmed by 6 bases and J by 1 base, leaving 12 bases between them. The chain's CDR3 is CSAKDRPNTEAFF. The CDR3 nucleotides are TGCAGTGCCAAAGACAGGCCGAACACTGAAGCTTTCTTT.

In this sample, this clonotype turned up a few times. The chain couples TRBV6-1 to TRBJ2-1, with 15 bases fitting TRBD2. Germline values: CDR1 MNHNS, CDR2 SASEGT. The CDR3 is 17 residues long. Trimming removed 1 base from V and 10 bases from J; junction bases left unmatched: 8. The CDR3 DNA reads TGTGCCAGCAGTGAAGTCGAGGGGACTAGCGGGGGGCGGGAGCAGTTCTTC. Its translation: CASSEVEGTSGGREQFF.

This clonotype was counted ten times or more. V gene TRBV7-6 combines with J gene TRBJ2-2; no reliable D call. V lost 5 bases, J lost 3 bases, and 19 bases lay in between. The CDR3 is 17 residues long. CDR1 SGHVS and CDR2 FNYEAQ come from the germline V gene. CDR3 in DNA: TGTGCCAGCAGCCCACCAACCGATTTTACTTACACCGGGGAGCTGTTTTTT. It translates to CASSPPTDFTYTGELFF.

This clonotype was counted at least ten times. The rearrangement links TRBV6-1 to TRBJ2-5; 7 bases agree with TRBD2. CDR3 size: 14 residues. Germline-derived CDR1 and CDR2 are MNHNS and SASEGT. V dropped 7 bases and J dropped 4; count of bases not matched to a gene: 9. The CDR3 spells CASTRLANSETQYF. The CDR3 DNA is TGTGCCAGCACGAGACTAGCAAACTCAGAGACCCAGTACTTC.

This chain uses TRBV6-5 with TRBJ2-7; the D gene is possibly TRBD1 (5 bases). The germline V gene has CDR1 MNHEY and CDR2 SVGAGI. CDR3 size: 14 residues. V was cut by 7 bases and J by 0 bases, with 13 bases left in between. CDR3 loop: CASTRHDSSYEQYF. CDR3 DNA: TGTGCCAGCACCCGACATGACAGCTCCTACGAGCAGTACTTC.

This clonotype was found a few times. J is TRBJ1-1 and V is TRBV7-6; 8 bases fit TRBD1. V lost 1 base and J lost 1; bases outside the gene matches: 5. Per germline, CDR1 SGHVS and CDR2 FNYEAQ. The CDR3 consists of 16 residues. Here the CDR3 DNA reads TGTGCCAGCAGCTTAGGGGCGGGACAGGCGAACACTGAAGCTTTCTTT. Amino acid sequence: CASSLGAGQANTEAFF.

V gene TRBV20-1 combines with J gene TRBJ1-5; maybe TRBD1 (6 bases). V was pared by 1 base and J by 4 bases, with 8 bases between. CDR1 and CDR2 from the germline V gene are DFQATT and SNEGSKA (reference sequence). The CDR3 is made up of 13 amino acids. This CDR3 is CSARVDRNQPQHF. Written as DNA, the CDR3 is TGCAGTGCTAGAGTGGACAGAAATCAGCCCCAGCATTTT.